This T cell receptor (beta chain) was recorded in a study of neurological immune-mediated disorders. Study-wide background: The approximately 34 multiple sclerosis patients comprised approximately 31 relapsing-remitting and 3 secondary progressive cases.

Per germline, CDR1 SEHNR and CDR2 FQNEAQ (reference sequence). This CDR3 region has 13 residues. V gave up 4 bases and J gave up 8 bases, with 11 bases separating them. Over 200 million TCR-beta sequences from 15-18 subjects came from every sequencing run. TCRdb analysed the 5' RACE reads with MiXCR anew, one entry per CDR3 protein. The sample includes some 70,000 distinct CDR3 sequences, 4.5% seen only once; the top ten take approximately 7%. What was sequenced was PBMCs. The rearrangement links TRBV7-9 to TRBJ1-4; TRBD1 might be the D (5 bases). The receptor's source is a man under 40 with multiple sclerosis. The chain's CDR3 is CASSWGPREKLFF. The CDR3 DNA reads TGTGCCAGCAGCTGGGGACCTCGCGAAAAACTGTTTTTT.